A single T cell receptor (beta chain) is shown here with its context. This entry is derived from a study of T cell changes during pregnancy in multiple sclerosis. Clones were sequenced by immunoSEQ multiplex PCR, and TCRdb holds only the in-frame ones, with some missing. This sample yields about 58,000 clones, of which approximately 93% are seen a single time; around 4% belongs to the top ten. From germline, CDR1 is PRHDT and CDR2 FYEKMQ (reference sequence). This CDR3 is 13 amino acids long. Germline trimming cut 8 bases from V and 6 bases from J; bases unmatched to any gene: 4. Source: CD8+ T cells from peripheral blood mononuclear cells, taken in the second trimester of pregnancy. This receptor was identified in a female donor with multiple sclerosis, enrolled in a pregnancy study. The V gene is TRBV13, the J gene TRBJ2-1; TRBD2 matches 10 bases. The CDR3 loop reads CASQGLARNEQFF. The CDR3 DNA sequence: TGTGCCAGCCAGGGACTAGCGCGCAATGAGCAGTTCTTC.